The 31 T cell receptor beta chains given below trace back to one sample, sequenced in a study of OX40 agonist ivuxolimab in advanced cancers. The repertoire was sequenced with immunoSEQ multiplex PCR; TCRdb's copy has only in-frame clones and lacks some. The table lists about 54,000 clones, approximately 84% of them singletons. Sample: CD4+ or CD8+ T cells sorted from blood, taken in a trial of the OX40 agonist ivuxolimab. These receptors all come from an adult with an advanced solid tumor such as melanoma, head and neck, liver or kidney cancer.

This chain connects TRBV5-1 to TRBJ2-5, with a tentative D call TRBD2 (6 bases). The germline gives CDR1 SGHRS, CDR2 YFSETQ. V lost 4 bases and J 5 bases, leaving 24 bases between the germline ends. The length of the CDR3 is 17 residues. CDR3 loop: CASSRLGGGQKGETQYF. The CDR3 DNA reads TGCGCCAGCAGCCGCCTCGGGGGTGGACAAAAAGGGGAGACCCAGTACTTC.

This clone has more than one count but fewer than ten. The V call is TRBV19, the J call TRBJ2-7; either TRBD1 or TRBD2 may fit D (5 bases each). The germline V gene has CDR1 LNHDA and CDR2 SQIVND (reference sequence). V dropped 1 base and J dropped 4 bases, with 17 bases sitting between them. The CDR3 is 16 amino acids. CDR3 in amino acids: CASSIAAQGEGYEQYF. In DNA form, the CDR3 reads TGTGCCAGTAGTATAGCGGCGCAGGGAGAGGGGTACGAGCAGTACTTC.

This clone was seen only a few times. The gene calls are TRBV11-3 and TRBJ2-7; D uncertain. V was pared by 4 bases and J by 5 bases, with 12 bases between. Per germline, CDR1 SGHNT and CDR2 YENEEA. This CDR3 contains 13 residues. The CDR3 DNA reads as TGTGCCAGCAGCTATGGGAATAAGAACGAGCAGTACTTC. Its protein is CASSYGNKNEQYF.

J is TRBJ2-5 and V is TRBV5-4; no definite D call. Trimming stripped 4 bases from V and 5 bases from J, with 9 bases between. This CDR3 is 12 amino acids long. CDR1 and CDR2 (germline): SGHNT, YYREEE (reference sequence). CDR3 in amino acids: CASSENGETQYF. The CDR3 DNA reads as TGTGCCAGCAGCGAGAACGGGGAGACCCAGTACTTC.

The chain uses TRBV19 and TRBJ2-7, with 10 bases lining up with TRBD2. The CDR3 contains 15 residues. Looked up from germline, CDR1 is LNHDA and CDR2 is SQIVND (reference sequence). J was trimmed by 5 bases and V by 8 bases; bases with no gene match: 12. The CDR3 DNA reads as TGTGCCAGTCGCCCTTGGGGGACTAGCGCGGACGAGCAGTACTTC. Its translation is CASRPWGTSADEQYF.

This chain uses TRBV5-5 with TRBJ2-7, with 10 bases that match TRBD2. CDR3 length: 17 residues. In germline, CDR1 is SGHKS, CDR2 YYEKEE (reference sequence). V lost 4 bases and J lost 2; bases outside the gene matches: 12. The chain's CDR3 is CASSNSSGSLPTYEQYF. The CDR3 DNA follows: TGTGCCAGCAGCAACTCTAGCGGGAGTCTCCCCACCTACGAGCAGTACTTC.

This chain links TRBV6-1 with TRBJ1-5, with unresolved D. Trimming stripped 2 bases from V and 7 bases from J, with 9 bases between. Per the germline V gene, CDR1 is MNHNS and CDR2 is SASEGT. The CDR3 is made up of 13 amino acids. CDR3 amino acids: CASSERSQQPQHF. In DNA form, the CDR3 reads TGTGCCAGCAGTGAAAGGTCTCAACAGCCCCAGCATTTT.

V is TRBV9 and J is TRBJ2-3; 10 bases fit TRBD2. The germline CDR1 and CDR2 sequences are SGDLS and YYNGEE. This CDR3 spans 16 amino acids. Losses at the gene ends were 0 bases for V and 1 base for J; bases not matched to a gene: 2. CDR3 region: CASSVGTSGRTDTQYF. The CDR3 coding sequence is TGTGCCAGCAGCGTAGGGACTAGCGGTCGCACAGATACGCAGTATTTT.

The chain recombines TRBV6-1 with TRBJ2-7, with TRBD1 identical over 7 bases. Germline V gene lookup returns CDR1 MNHNS and CDR2 SASEGT. The CDR3 extends over 14 amino acids. The V segment lost 5 bases and the J segment 1 base; nucleotides outside the gene matches: 5. CDR3 sequence reads: CASSPQGQSYEQYF. For the CDR3, the DNA is TGTGCCAGCAGTCCCCAGGGACAGTCCTACGAGCAGTACTTC.

The genes are TRBV30 and TRBJ1-1; D ambiguous. This CDR3 has 13 residues. Trimming pared 4 bases from V and 0 bases from J, leaving 9 bases between. The germline V gene encodes CDR1 GTSNPN and CDR2 SVGIG (reference sequence). In DNA, the CDR3 is TGTGCCTGGAAAATCGGGTTGAACACTGAAGCTTTCTTT. It translates to CAWKIGLNTEAFF.

V is TRBV4-3 and J is TRBJ2-1; D might be TRBD1 or TRBD2, each matching 6 bases. In germline, CDR1 is LGHNA, CDR2 YSLEER. This CDR3 is 15 amino acids long. V lost 0 bases and J 3 bases, leaving 9 bases between the germline ends. CDR3: CASSQDGGLYNEQFF. The CDR3 nucleotides read TGCGCCAGCAGCCAAGATGGGGGGCTCTACAATGAGCAGTTCTTC.

V is TRBV28 and J is TRBJ1-2, with 7 positions matching TRBD1. Germline values: CDR1 MDHEN, CDR2 SYDVKM. Trimming removed 7 bases from V and 8 bases from J; junction bases left unmatched: 10. This CDR3 is 13 amino acids long. This CDR3 is CASTRQGRGGYTF. The CDR3 coding sequence is TGTGCCAGCACTAGACAGGGCAGGGGCGGCTACACCTTC.

The chain recombines TRBV29-1 with TRBJ2-2; a weak D match, TRBD2 (6 bases). Germline CDR1 reads SQVTM; CDR2 reads ANQGSEA. Trimming shortened V by 7 bases and J by 0 bases, and 18 bases separated the two germline ends. This CDR3 has 16 amino acids. The CDR3 bases are TGCAGCGCCGGCGGGGTGGGCGGATCGAACACCGGGGAGCTGTTTTTT. Protein product: CSAGGVGGSNTGELFF.

This chain uses TRBV10-3 with TRBJ2-5; D perhaps matches TRBD1 (6 bases). The J call may not be correct, given that the DNA end is closer to TRBJ2-7. The germline CDR1 and CDR2 sequences are ENHRY and SYGVKD. This CDR3 is 12 amino acids long. CDR3 nucleotide sequence: TGTGCCATCAGCCAAGACAGGTACGAGCAGTACTTC. Protein product: CAISQDRYEQYF.

The chain has TRBV2 and TRBJ1-6; D might be TRBD1 (5 bases). This CDR3 has 16 residues. Germline V gene data show CDR1 as SNHLY and CDR2 as FYNNEI. Deletions cut 5 bases from V and 5 bases from J, with 16 bases between. CDR3 in DNA: TGTGCCAGCAGTAAGGACACACCTTTAAATAATTCACCCCTCCACTTT. This codes for CASSKDTPLNNSPLHF.

This rearrangement joins TRBV18 to TRBJ2-1, with D possibly matching TRBD1 (5 bases). The length of the CDR3 is 14 residues. CDR1 is KGHSH, CDR2 LQKENI, per germline. The V and J ends lost 3 bases and 7 bases respectively, with 13 bases between them. The CDR3 DNA is TGTGCCAGCTCACCCCTGGCAGGGCAGAATGAGCAGTTCTTC. It yields the protein CASSPLAGQNEQFF.

This chain connects TRBV4-1 to TRBJ1-3; no reliable D call. The V end was cut by 1 base, the J end by 0 bases, with 7 bases between. The CDR3 has 15 residues. The germline CDR1 and CDR2 sequences are MGHRA and YSYEKL. This chain's CDR3 is CASSQVWSSGNTIYF. In DNA, the CDR3 is TGCGCCAGCAGCCAAGTGTGGTCCTCTGGAAACACCATATATTTT.

The rearrangement joins TRBV28 to TRBJ1-5; a possible D gene is TRBD1 (5 bases). Germline CDR1 is MDHEN and CDR2 is SYDVKM. Trimming cost V 5 bases and J 6 bases, with 11 bases left between them. The CDR3 is made up of 13 amino acids. In DNA form, the CDR3 reads TGTGCCAGCAGTCCCCGGGGCCCTCAGCCCCAGCATTTT. This gives the protein CASSPRGPQPQHF.

The genes are TRBV11-3 and TRBJ2-5, with TRBD2 matching 9 bases. This CDR3 contains 18 residues. The germline V gene encodes CDR1 SGHNT and CDR2 YENEEA. Trimming cost V 5 bases and J 3 bases; bases outside gene matches: 16. The CDR3 loop reads CASSRGGLAQVGEETQYF. The CDR3 DNA reads TGTGCCAGCAGCCGAGGCGGACTAGCGCAAGTTGGGGAAGAGACCCAGTACTTC.

The V call is TRBV6-1, the J call TRBJ2-7, with D maybe TRBD2 (6 bases). The germline gives CDR1 MNHNS, CDR2 SASEGT. The CDR3 has 14 amino acids. V was trimmed by 4 bases and J by 2 bases, leaving 12 bases between them. CDR3 sequence reads: CASSAGTVTYEQYF. DNA of the CDR3: TGTGCCAGCAGTGCCGGGACTGTCACCTACGAGCAGTACTTC.

V usage is TRBV7-2 and J usage is TRBJ2-7, with unresolved D. V shed 2 bases and J shed 4 bases, with 12 bases lying between them. Germline CDR1 and CDR2: SGHTA and FQGNSA. The CDR3 has 14 amino acids. DNA for the CDR3: TGTGCCAGCAGCTTATTCCCAGTCACTTACGAGCAGTACTTC. Its translation: CASSLFPVTYEQYF.

The chain couples TRBV5-1 to TRBJ2-1; 7 bases fit TRBD2. J lost 7 bases, V lost 2 bases, and 12 bases had no gene match. The CDR3 spans 16 residues. Germline V lookup: CDR1 SGHRS, CDR2 YFSETQ. The CDR3 sequence: CASSLTLAASGNEQFF. In DNA form, the CDR3 reads TGCGCCAGCAGCTTAACCCTAGCGGCCTCAGGGAATGAGCAGTTCTTC.

The J gene is TRBJ2-7, the V gene TRBV6-5, with D perhaps TRBD1 or TRBD2 (5 bases each). Looked up from germline, CDR1 is MNHEY and CDR2 is SVGAGI. This CDR3 is 13 amino acids long. The V end lost 8 bases, the J end lost 5 bases, and 16 bases lay between the germline ends. CDR3 nucleotide sequence: TGTGCCAGCGCGGCGGAGAGGGGTAACGAGCAGTACTTC. Its protein product is CASAAERGNEQYF.

This clone occurred a few times. This chain connects TRBV27 to TRBJ2-7, with 10 bases lining up with TRBD2. Germline V CDR1 and CDR2: MNHEY, SMNVEV (reference sequence). V gave up 6 bases and J gave up 2 bases; unmatched junction bases: 16. The CDR3 covers 18 residues. CDR3 in amino acids: CASSPTSGRGSAPYEQYF. CDR3 DNA sequence: TGTGCCAGCAGCCCCACGAGCGGGAGGGGATCAGCGCCCTACGAGCAGTACTTC.

This clone occurred once. The chain employs TRBV5-4 and TRBJ1-2, with unresolved D. CDR1 and CDR2 from the germline V gene are SGHNT and YYREEE (reference sequence). Trimming removed 0 bases at V and 3 bases at J, with 6 bases between. This CDR3 has 13 amino acids. CDR3 sequence reads: CASSLATDYGYTF. The CDR3, as DNA: TGTGCCAGCAGCTTGGCTACCGACTATGGCTACACCTTC.

This chain uses TRBV14 with TRBJ2-7; perhaps TRBD2 as D (7 bases). The CDR3 consists of 13 residues. Trimming took 1 base from V and 6 from J, leaving 10 bases between them. The germline V gene has CDR1 SGHDN and CDR2 FVKESK. CDR3 in DNA: TGTGCCAGCAGCCAAGGGGGGGGCCGCGAGCAGTACTTC. Protein: CASSQGGGREQYF.

This chain uses TRBV6-1 with TRBJ1-6, with a possible D match to TRBD1 (5 bases). From germline, CDR1 is MNHNS and CDR2 SASEGT. The V and J ends lost 7 bases and 4 bases respectively, with 14 bases between them. This CDR3 has 15 amino acids. DNA of the CDR3: TGTGCCAGCACAGGGAACAGGCAATATAATTCACCCCTCCACTTT. Translation gives CASTGNRQYNSPLHF.

This clone appeared once. The rearrangement uses TRBV21-1 and TRBJ2-2. TRBV21-1 is assigned pseudogene status. This CDR3 has 15 residues. The CDR3 reads CASRERGTVTGELFF. In DNA, the CDR3 is TGTGCCAGCAGGGAGAGGGGGACTGTAACCGGGGAGCTGTTTTTT.

This clone has just a few counts. V is TRBV5-1 and J is TRBJ1-3; D unresolved. The length of the CDR3 is 14 residues. Per the germline V gene, CDR1 is SGHRS and CDR2 is YFSETQ. V lost 0 bases, J lost 6 bases, and 10 bases lay in between. CDR3 nucleotides: TGCGCCAGCAGCTTGGCCTCGGTCGAAAACACCATATATTTT. Its protein product is CASSLASVENTIYF.

The CDR3, as DNA: TGTGCCAGCAGCTCCCTGGGCGGGCCTGCTTTCGATGAGCAGTTCTTC. Translating it yields CASSSLGGPAFDEQFF. The J gene is TRBJ2-1, the V gene TRBV7-8; TRBD2 might be the D (5 bases). V dropped 4 bases and J dropped 8 bases, with 21 bases sitting between them. Germline assignment: CDR1 SGHVS and CDR2 FQNEAQ. The CDR3 contains 16 residues.

The chain uses TRBV5-6 and TRBJ2-5, with TRBD2 matching 13 bases. The CDR3 is 16 amino acids. V lost 2 bases, J lost 2 bases, and 3 bases stayed unmatched. Germline CDR1 reads SGHDT; CDR2 reads YYEEEE. CDR3 sequence: CASSFILAGGQETQYF. CDR3 bases: TGTGCCAGCAGCTTTATACTAGCGGGAGGGCAAGAGACCCAGTACTTC.